These 17 T cell receptor beta chains originate from one sample sequenced in a study of T cells expressing NK-cell markers. TCRdb re-called the 5' RACE reads and gives one entry per CDR3 protein, without DNA. The repertoire table contains more than 250,000 distinct CDR3 sequences. Material: blood T cells: a sorted CD56 or NKG2C T cell subset, CD4+ or CD8+ T cells, or bulk PBMC T cells (not recorded which). These receptors were obtained from a man aged 18 to 30 in good health.

The chain is built from TRBV29-1 and TRBJ2-3; TCRdb designates TRBD1, a call that cannot be tested without DNA. The germline CDR1 and CDR2 sequences are SQVTM and ANQGSEA. The CDR3 sequence is 16 residues long. CDR3 sequence reads: CSVEGPTGGRGDTQYF.

The rearrangement joins TRBV12-3 or TRBV12-4 to TRBJ1-6. The length of the CDR3 is 13 residues. CDR3 amino acids: CASRPRINSPLHF.

The CDR3 region is CSVRNLAGANNEQFF. The V gene is TRBV29-1, the J gene TRBJ2-1; absent DNA, TCRdb's TRBD2 call cannot be checked. Looked up from germline, CDR1 is SQVTM and CDR2 is ANQGSEA. The CDR3 runs 15 residues.

The chain couples TRBV29-1 to TRBJ2-1; the D call of TRBD2 rests on TCRdb alone, since no DNA is present to check it. Germline loops: CDR1 SQVTM, CDR2 ANQGSEA. The CDR3 is 12 amino acids. CDR3 region: CSARLAYNEQFF.

This sequence joins TRBV9 and TRBJ1-6; TCRdb lists TRBD1, though no DNA is available to test this call. The CDR3 has 16 amino acids. Germline CDR1 and CDR2: SGDLS and YYNGEE. The CDR3 here is CASSKRGTGGNSPLHF.

The chain joins TRBV10-3 to TRBJ2-1; TCRdb reports TRBD2, a call that lacks DNA to check it against. CDR1 is ENHRY and CDR2 is SYGVKD in the germline V gene. CDR3 size: 15 residues. The CDR3 protein is CAISGGRESYNEQFF.

CDR3 amino acids: CASSPTGTSISYNEQFF. The chain uses TRBV7-2 and TRBJ2-1; TCRdb's D call of TRBD1 is untestable without DNA. Germline V gene lookup returns CDR1 SGHTA and CDR2 FQGNSA. The CDR3 covers 17 residues. The variable domain in full, with the rest retrieved from reference TRBV7-2 and TRBJ2-1, is GAGVSQSPSNKVTEKGKDVELRCDPISGHTALYWYRQSLGQGLEFLIYFQGNSAPDKSGLPSDRFSAERTGGSVSTLTIQRTQQEDSAVYLCASSPTGTSISYNEQFFGPGTRLTVL.

The chain joins TRBV20-1 to TRBJ2-7; TCRdb reports TRBD2, a call that lacks DNA to check it against. Germline V lookup: CDR1 DFQATT, CDR2 SNEGSKA (reference sequence). The CDR3 is 14 amino acids. The CDR3 region is CSAPTSGGSYEQYF.

This chain connects TRBV7-9 to TRBJ2-5; lacking DNA, the TRBD2 call made by TCRdb goes unchecked. From germline, CDR1 is SEHNR and CDR2 FQNEAQ (reference sequence). CDR3 length equals 15 residues. CDR3 sequence reads: CASSLAASGKETQYF. Full variable domain (missing parts from reference TRBV7-9 and TRBJ2-5): DTGVSQNPRHKITKRGQNVTFRCDPISEHNRLYWYRQTLGQGPEFLTYFQNEAQLEKSRLLSDRFSAERPKGSFSTLEIQRTEQGDSAMYLCASSLAASGKETQYFGPGTRLLVL.

The chain carries TRBV24-1 and TRBJ1-5; absent DNA, TCRdb's TRBD1 call cannot be checked. CDR1 and CDR2 (germline): KGHDR, SFDVKD. CDR3 length: 14 residues. The CDR3 spells CATSESGNNQPQHF.

The chain is built from TRBV6-6 and TRBJ1-2; the TCRdb call, TRBD1, lacks DNA for checking. The V gene's germline CDR1 is MNHNY and CDR2 SVGAGI (reference sequence). The CDR3 contains 13 residues. The CDR3 loop is CALRQGANYGYTF.

The V gene is TRBV7-2, the J gene TRBJ2-5; there is no DNA to check the TCRdb D call of TRBD2. The germline CDR1 and CDR2 sequences are SGHTA and FQGNSA. CDR3 length: 16 residues. The CDR3 sequence is CASSLPIGGFEETQYF.

The V and J genes are TRBV7-2 and TRBJ2-7; the D call of TRBD2 rests on TCRdb alone, since no DNA is present to check it. Germline V CDR1 and CDR2: SGHTA, FQGNSA. The CDR3 is 13 residues long. This CDR3 reads CASSLASGDGQYF.

The chain joins TRBV20-1 to TRBJ2-1; no DNA is available, so the TRBD2 call from TCRdb remains unchecked. The CDR3 is 15 amino acids. Germline CDR1 DFQATT, CDR2 SNEGSKA (reference sequence). CDR3 loop: CSARDRSGTRGEQFF.

The rearrangement uses TRBV29-1 and TRBJ2-1; TCRdb's D gene call, TRBD1, goes unchecked for lack of DNA. Germline V gene lookup returns CDR1 SQVTM and CDR2 ANQGSEA. The CDR3 spans 12 residues. This CDR3 is CSVDAGYNEQFF.

The chain uses TRBV7-2 and TRBJ2-5; the TRBD2 assignment by TCRdb is unverifiable without DNA. Germline CDR1 SGHTA, CDR2 FQGNSA. The CDR3 contains 17 residues. The CDR3 here is CASSSLTSGRRRETQYF.

V and J are TRBV6-5 and TRBJ2-7; the D call of TRBD1 rests on TCRdb alone, since no DNA is present to check it. The CDR3 totals 14 residues. Germline lookup yields CDR1 MNHEY and CDR2 SVGAGI. This CDR3 is CASRGQGRTYEQYF.